This T cell receptor (beta chain) was recovered during a study of beta chain features in type 1 diabetes. About the study: Cell yields, age and gender were similar between patients and healthy donors. Study results and limitations: Shortening of TCRB CDR3s, moderate but significant, appeared in all four CD4+ subsets of Type 1 diabetes patients. Across patients, naive, central memory and Treg TCRB repertoires exhibited apparently greater similarity than was observed across healthy donors.

Germline assignment: CDR1 MNHEY and CDR2 SMNVEV (reference sequence). The CDR3 spans 16 residues. The V segment lost 5 bases and the J segment 4 bases; nucleotides outside the gene matches: 7. A sort by CD45RO/CCR7/CD25/CD127/CD95/CD27 yielded CD4+ naive, central memory, regulatory and stem cell-like memory cells. In regard to this clone: Its antigen is not known.

Expressed TCRB transcripts were sequenced because the entire RNA isolate underwent reverse transcription. TCRdb's copy holds only in-frame clones and misses some; the assay was immunoSEQ multiplex PCR. The profile covers about 150,000 clones, with about a tenth appearing a single time and roughly 0.45% taken by the ten largest. The TCR was taken from a young man with type 1 diabetes. This chain links TRBV27 with TRBJ2-5; the match to TRBD2 covers 13 bases. Sample: central memory CD4+ T cells from blood. The CDR3 DNA reads as TGTGCCAGCAGTACCGGACTAGCGGGAGTCGCAGAGACCCAGTACTTC. It encodes CASSTGLAGVAETQYF.